The clone carrying this T cell receptor beta chain was seen more than once but under ten times. Germline loops: CDR1 MNHEY, CDR2 SVGAGI. With V trimmed by 4 bases and J by 6 bases, 2 bases remained unmatched. CDR3 length equals 13 residues. Generated by immunoSEQ multiplex PCR, the TCRdb table keeps only in-frame clones and is missing some. The sample yields tens of thousands of clones, roughly 86% seen once. This sample is drawn from a study of OX40 agonist ivuxolimab in advanced cancers. This clonotype originated in an adult with an advanced solid tumor such as melanoma, head and neck, liver or kidney cancer. The rearrangement uses TRBV6-5 and TRBJ2-2; 7 bases agree with TRBD2. The sequences come from CD4+ or CD8+ T cells sorted from blood, collected in a trial of the OX40 agonist ivuxolimab. The CDR3 sequence is CASSSGLAGELFF. The CDR3 DNA follows: TGTGCCAGCAGTTCCGGACTAGCCGGGGAGCTGTTTTTT.